Listed here is a single T cell receptor beta chain. Its antigen is currently unknown. PCR primers comprised 60 Vbeta and 13 Jbeta primers. Repertoires were generated with immunoSEQ multiplex PCR, while TCRdb's copy carries only in-frame clones and drops some. The sample lists 200,000 to 250,000 clones, roughly 80% occurring once. This CDR3 comprises 13 residues. V dropped 5 bases and J dropped 2 bases, with 11 bases sitting between them. CDR1 is SGHRS, CDR2 YFSETQ, per germline. The sample comes from a study of cytomegalovirus exposure and HLA in healthy donors. Study conclusions and caveats: Within the data, a cluster of highly shared sequence variants was likely a sequencing artifact. Later on, a genetic analysis was performed. It linked a missense variant in DCLRE1C with V- and J-gene trimming of TCR beta.

This chain connects TRBV5-1 to TRBJ2-7, with D unclear. The sequence derives from a woman aged 40-49 years in good health and CMV-seronegative. Specimen: PBMCs. CDR3 residues: CASSDEGAYEQYF. The CDR3 DNA sequence: TGCGCCAGCAGTGATGAAGGAGCCTACGAGCAGTACTTC.